Presented here are 28 T cell receptor beta chains from one specimen sequenced in a study of blood T cell repertoires in COVID-19. Only in-frame clones appear in the TCRdb table, and some are missing; sequencing was by immunoSEQ multiplex PCR. This sample carries under 200,000 clones, around four fifths of them seen once, and the ten largest clones take over 2%. Sequencing was carried out using peripheral blood. These receptors were obtained from a woman of 80 years or more with acute or convalescent COVID-19.

The chain carries TRBV19 and TRBJ2-3; no clear D gene. The CDR3 consists of 14 residues. Germline lookup yields CDR1 LNHDA and CDR2 SQIVND (reference sequence). The ends were cut back, 5 bases at V and 4 bases at J, with 13 bases in the middle. CDR3 residues: CASSSVSAADTQYF. The CDR3 DNA follows: TGTGCCAGTAGTTCCGTCTCGGCGGCAGATACGCAGTATTTT.

This clone showed up just a few times. The chain links TRBV7-9 to TRBJ2-6; no firm D call. The CDR3 is 13 amino acids. V lost 7 bases and J 2 bases, leaving 6 bases between the germline ends. Germline assignment: CDR1 SEHNR and CDR2 FQNEAQ (reference sequence). The CDR3, as DNA: TGTGCCAGCACCCCGGCTGGGGCCAACGTCCTGACTTTC. This codes for CASTPAGANVLTF.

The rearrangement links TRBV29-1 to TRBJ2-7; 9 bases are shared with TRBD1. The CDR3 totals 12 residues. Germline V gives CDR1 SQVTM, CDR2 ANQGSEA. Trimming removed 6 bases from V and 4 bases from J; junction bases left unmatched: 4. CDR3 in amino acids: CSVGTGKYEQYF. As DNA, the CDR3 is TGCAGCGTGGGGACAGGGAAGTACGAGCAGTACTTC.

This clone was found once. The genes are TRBV24-1 and TRBJ2-2, with D perhaps TRBD1 (6 bases). CDR1 is KGHDR and CDR2 is SFDVKD in the germline V gene. The CDR3 is made up of 13 amino acids. V lost 7 bases and J 3 bases, leaving 8 bases between the germline ends. The CDR3 coding sequence is TGTGCCACCAGCCGGACAGACACCGGGGAGCTGTTTTTT. Protein sequence: CATSRTDTGELFF.

CDR3 protein: CASSFEGNTEAFF. CDR3 DNA: TGTGCCAGCAGCTTCGAGGGGAACACTGAAGCTTTCTTT. The chain uses TRBV7-9 and TRBJ1-1; D not resolved. The ends were cut back, 3 bases at V and 1 base at J, with 6 bases in the middle. CDR3 length: 13 amino acids. Germline CDR1 is SEHNR and CDR2 is FQNEAQ (reference sequence).

V is TRBV10-3 and J is TRBJ1-3; D might be TRBD1 (5 bases). The CDR3 is 15 amino acids. The germline V and J ends were trimmed by 6 bases and 0 bases, with 12 bases remaining between them. Germline-derived CDR1 and CDR2 are ENHRY and SYGVKD. The CDR3 sequence is CAISLGGTSGNTIYF. The CDR3, as DNA: TGTGCCATCAGCCTCGGGGGGACCTCTGGAAACACCATATATTTT.

This chain connects TRBV19 to TRBJ1-5; the D gene is possibly TRBD1 (6 bases). V was clipped by 2 bases and J by 6 bases, with 11 bases between them. The CDR3 is 14 residues long. CDR1 is LNHDA and CDR2 is SQIVND in the germline V gene (reference sequence). Here the CDR3 reads CASSITGPGQPQHF. The CDR3 DNA reads TGTGCCAGTAGTATAACAGGGCCGGGTCAGCCCCAGCATTTT.

This clone was picked up one time. The chain uses TRBV3-1 (or the pseudogene TRBV3-2) and TRBJ2-7; 7 bases are a match to TRBD1. The CDR3 has 14 amino acids. Germline trimming cut 4 bases from V and 2 bases from J; bases unmatched to any gene: 5. Germline-derived CDR1 and CDR2 are LGHDT and YNNKEL (reference sequence). The CDR3 spells CASSLRGQTYEQYF. CDR3 nucleotides: TGTGCCAGCAGCCTGAGGGGACAGACCTACGAGCAGTACTTC.

The rearrangement uses TRBV29-1 and TRBJ1-3, with D tentatively TRBD1 (6 bases). The germline V gene has CDR1 SQVTM and CDR2 ANQGSEA. Trimming pared 2 bases from V and 3 bases from J, leaving 11 bases between. The CDR3 sequence is 14 residues long. The CDR3, as DNA: TGCAGCGTTGAAATAGGACAGCATGGAAACACCATATATTTT. Its translation is CSVEIGQHGNTIYF.

The chain combines TRBV29-1 with TRBJ1-1; D is perhaps TRBD1 (6 bases). V gave up 4 bases and J gave up 3 bases, with 12 bases separating them. The CDR3 contains 13 residues. The germline V gene encodes CDR1 SQVTM and CDR2 ANQGSEA. CDR3 sequence reads: CSVAEGGYTEAFF. CDR3 DNA sequence: TGCAGCGTTGCGGAGGGGGGGTACACTGAAGCTTTCTTT. The full variable domain, in which reference TRBV29-1 and TRBJ1-1 provide the parts outside the CDR3, is SAVISQKPSRDICQRGTSLTIQCQVDSQVTMMFWYRQQPGQSLTLIATANQGSEATYESGFVIDKFPISRPNLTFSTLTVSNMSPEDSSIYLCSVAEGGYTEAFFGQGTRLTVV.

This chain's CDR3 is CASSIGFRGQPQHF. CDR3 sequence (DNA): TGTGCCAGTAGTATAGGTTTCCGGGGTCAGCCCCAGCATTTT. The chain carries TRBV19 and TRBJ1-5; no clear D. The ends were cut back, 1 base at V and 6 bases at J, with 10 bases in the middle. This CDR3 comprises 14 residues. Germline assignment: CDR1 LNHDA and CDR2 SQIVND (reference sequence).

The gene calls are TRBV29-1 and TRBJ2-2, with a possible D match to TRBD2 (6 bases). The CDR3 loop spans 13 amino acids. Trimming took off 6 bases at V and 3 bases at J, with 11 bases between the two ends. The germline V gene encodes CDR1 SQVTM and CDR2 ANQGSEA. The CDR3 sequence: CSVSGTHTGELFF. As DNA, the CDR3 is TGCAGCGTCTCCGGGACTCACACCGGGGAGCTGTTTTTT.

The chain employs TRBV7-2 and TRBJ2-2; D unresolved. CDR1 and CDR2 from the germline V gene are SGHTA and FQGNSA. The germline V and J ends were trimmed by 5 bases and 6 bases, with 10 bases remaining between them. The length of the CDR3 is 13 residues. The CDR3 sequence: CASSRPPAGELFF. The CDR3 nucleotides are TGTGCCAGCAGCCGTCCCCCGGCCGGGGAGCTGTTTTTT.

The rearrangement joins TRBV28 to TRBJ2-1, with TRBD2 identical over 7 bases. The germline CDR1 and CDR2 sequences are MDHEN and SYDVKM. With V trimmed by 4 bases and J by 6 bases, 12 bases remained unmatched. This CDR3 is 16 amino acids long. The DNA for the CDR3 is TGTGCCAGCAGTTCCTCGTCAGCGGGGACTTTCAATGAGCAGTTCTTC. Protein: CASSSSSAGTFNEQFF.

This rearrangement joins TRBV19 to TRBJ2-2, with 8 bases that match TRBD1. The germline V gene has CDR1 LNHDA and CDR2 SQIVND (reference sequence). V lost 7 bases and J lost 2; bases outside the gene matches: 3. The CDR3 contains 14 residues. The chain's CDR3 is CASISGGNTGELFF. CDR3 DNA sequence: TGTGCCAGTATTTCAGGGGGCAACACCGGGGAGCTGTTTTTT.

The chain employs TRBV5-4 and TRBJ1-4, with 7 nucleotides matching TRBD1. The germline gives CDR1 SGHNT, CDR2 YYREEE (reference sequence). This CDR3 is built from 14 residues. Trimming cost V 2 bases and J 5 bases; bases outside gene matches: 3. CDR3 nucleotides: TGTGCCAGCAGCTTACAACAGGGGAATGAAAAACTGTTTTTT. The encoded protein is CASSLQQGNEKLFF.

The CDR3 DNA follows: TGTGCCAGCAGCTTGATCGGAGGAGGGCTCGAGCAGTACTTC. It yields the protein CASSLIGGGLEQYF. This chain joins TRBV11-2 and TRBJ2-7, with D possibly TRBD2 on 6 matching bases. The CDR3 loop spans 14 amino acids. The germline V gene encodes CDR1 SGHAT and CDR2 FQNNGV. V shed 3 bases and J shed 6 bases, with 15 bases lying between them.

The rearrangement joins TRBV5-4 to TRBJ2-3, with D possibly matching TRBD2 (6 bases). CDR1 is SGHNT and CDR2 is YYREEE in the germline V gene (reference sequence). Trimming removed 0 bases at V and 0 bases at J, with 17 bases between. The CDR3 runs 18 residues. Here the CDR3 reads CASSLALGGAASTDTQYF. CDR3 coding DNA: TGTGCCAGCAGCTTGGCCCTTGGCGGGGCCGCTAGCACAGATACGCAGTATTTT.

This chain links TRBV3-1 (or the pseudogene TRBV3-2) with TRBJ1-3; 7 nucleotides align to TRBD1. Germline assignment: CDR1 LGHDT and CDR2 YNNKEL (reference sequence). This CDR3 region has 16 residues. The junction had 9 bases not matched to a gene; V was cut back by 5 bases and J by 2 bases. The CDR3 sequence is CASSVNQGEPGNTIYF. The CDR3 DNA is TGTGCCAGCAGCGTCAACCAGGGGGAGCCTGGAAACACCATATATTTT.

This chain uses TRBV10-2 with TRBJ2-1, with 11 bases aligning to TRBD2. V was clipped by 7 bases and J by 9 bases; unmatched bases: 8. CDR3 length equals 14 residues. Germline V gene data show CDR1 as WSHSY and CDR2 as SAAADI. CDR3 region: CASTPTSGISEQFF. CDR3 sequence (DNA): TGCGCCAGCACTCCGACTAGCGGGATTTCTGAGCAGTTCTTC.

V gene TRBV29-1 combines with J gene TRBJ2-1; 8 bases align to TRBD1. Germline V gene data show CDR1 as SQVTM and CDR2 as ANQGSEA. V was clipped by 7 bases and J by 6 bases; unmatched bases: 14. This CDR3 has 15 amino acids. This CDR3 reads CSAPPGTGAVNEQFF. The CDR3 DNA reads as TGCAGCGCTCCGCCGGGGACAGGAGCTGTCAATGAGCAGTTCTTC.

The chain carries TRBV28 and TRBJ1-3, with 7 bases aligning to TRBD1. CDR3 length: 15 residues. Germline CDR1 is MDHEN and CDR2 is SYDVKM. Unmatched junction bases numbered 8, after V lost 7 bases and J lost 2 bases. This chain's CDR3 is CASTISQGAGNTIYF. CDR3 DNA sequence: TGTGCCAGCACAATTTCCCAGGGGGCTGGAAACACCATATATTTT. Full variable domain (remainder filled in from reference TRBV28 and TRBJ1-3): DVKVTQSSRYLVKRTGEKVFLECVQDMDHENMFWYRQDPGLGLRLIYFSYDVKMKEKGDIPEGYSVSREKKERFSLILESASTNQTSMYLCASTISQGAGNTIYFGEGSWLTVV.

This rearrangement joins TRBV15 to TRBJ1-2; 10 nucleotides agree with TRBD1. The V and J ends lost 1 base and 3 bases, in that order; junction bases with no gene match: 5. In germline, CDR1 is LNHNV, CDR2 YYDKDF (reference sequence). There are 16 residues in the CDR3. The CDR3, as DNA: TGTGCCACCAGCAGAGGTGGGACAGGGGACTACTATGGCTACACCTTC. Amino acids: CATSRGGTGDYYGYTF.

This clone came up a few times. This rearrangement joins TRBV5-8 to TRBJ1-5; D call uncertain. Trimming stripped 3 bases from V and 4 bases from J, with 11 bases between. The CDR3 spans 14 residues. CDR1 and CDR2 (germline): SGHTS, YDEGEE. The CDR3 region has the DNA TGTGCCAGCAGCTCTCCAGGTTGGAATCAGCCCCAGCATTTT. It translates to CASSSPGWNQPQHF. The complete variable domain, with remaining parts taken from reference TRBV5-8 and TRBJ1-5, reads EAGVTQSPTHLIKTRGQQATLRCSPISGHTSVYWYQQALGLGLQFLLWYDEGEERNRGNFPPRFSGRQFPNYSSELNVNALELEDSALYLCASSSPGWNQPQHFGDGTRLSIL.

This chain connects TRBV4-1 to TRBJ2-1, with a possible D match to TRBD2 (5 bases). The V gene's germline CDR1 is MGHRA and CDR2 YSYEKL. The CDR3 sequence is 15 residues long. Trimming took off 0 bases at V and 9 bases at J, with 15 bases between the two ends. The CDR3 DNA reads TGCGCCAGCAGCCAAGATTCAGGACTCCCGAGTGAGCAGTTCTTC. Translated: CASSQDSGLPSEQFF.

The chain has TRBV29-1 and TRBJ2-3; no clear D. V was clipped by 0 bases and J by 0 bases, with 4 bases between them. The length of the CDR3 is 13 residues. Germline V gene data show CDR1 as SQVTM and CDR2 as ANQGSEA. CDR3 nucleotides: TGCAGCGTTGAAGAGAGCAGCACAGATACGCAGTATTTT. This codes for CSVEESSTDTQYF.

This chain joins TRBV2 and TRBJ1-2, with 8 bases aligning to TRBD1. The CDR3 extends over 15 amino acids. V lost 3 bases to trimming and J lost 0 bases; unmatched junction nucleotides: 3. Germline V lookup: CDR1 SNHLY, CDR2 FYNNEI. The CDR3 sequence: CASSDPGGANYGYTF. CDR3 bases: TGTGCCAGCAGTGATCCAGGGGGCGCTAACTATGGCTACACCTTC.

V is TRBV6-4 and J is TRBJ1-1; no firm D call. With 4 bases removed from V and 0 bases from J, the gap between germline ends came to 6 bases. CDR1 and CDR2 from the germline V gene are MRHNA and SNTAGT. The CDR3 runs to 13 residues. This CDR3 is CASSAELNTEAFF. In nucleotides, the CDR3 is TGTGCCAGCAGTGCCGAGTTGAACACTGAAGCTTTCTTT.